This T cell receptor (beta chain) derives from a study of blood T cell repertoires in COVID-19. Study-level information: COVID-19 samples, acute and convalescent, were from the United States, Italy and Spain.

Study processing details: Nucleated cell number was recorded as an estimate derived from reference gene primer amplification. TCRdb's table, derived via immunoSEQ multiplex PCR, lists solely in-frame clones and lacks some. V, J and clone size are those of that table, while D and trimming were read from the DNA. This sample yields under 300,000 clones, of which roughly 90% are seen a single time; under 9.5% belongs to the top ten. A few counts support this clone. Trimming removed 0 bases at V and 8 bases at J, with 14 bases between. The CDR3 spans 16 residues. Germline lookup yields CDR1 SGHTA and CDR2 FQGNSA.

The specimen sequenced was PBMCs or T cells enriched from blood (not recorded which). The clonotype comes from a man aged 35 to 55 who had recovered from COVID-19. The V call is TRBV7-2, the J call TRBJ1-6; D uncertain. The CDR3 here is CASSLAELRNYSPLHF. Written as DNA, the CDR3 is TGTGCCAGCAGCTTAGCGGAGTTGCGGAATTATTCACCCCTCCACTTT.